In this sample, the clone carrying this TCR beta chain turned up a few times. The antigen remains unidentified. Via MiXCR, TCRdb re-called the reads, giving one row per CDR3 protein. The profile shows around 440,000 distinct CDR3 sequences, approximately 11% of them singletons. This sample was included in a study of T cell repertoires in cytomegalovirus infection. Study observations and caveats: HLA-C-restricted TCR beta clonotypes specific for CMV led the ex vivo response.

V trimming: 7 bases; J trimming: 9 bases; junction bases outside the gene matches: 16. Germline V gives CDR1 MNHEY, CDR2 SVGEGT. CDR3 length: 17 amino acids. The sample comprised PBMCs. This rearrangement joins TRBV6-2 or TRBV6-3 to TRBJ2-1; 12 nucleotides match TRBD2. The TCR sequence derives from a human donor in good health (CMV status not recorded). Some clones in this sample may be carry-over from other donors' samples. This CDR3 reads CASNQGASGRAKSEQFF. The CDR3 coding sequence is TGTGCCAGCAACCAAGGCGCTAGCGGGAGGGCCAAGAGTGAGCAGTTCTTC.